The 2 T cell receptor beta chains below all came from one sample that was sequenced in a study of beta chain features in type 1 diabetes. As every portion of the isolated RNA was reverse transcribed, the sequencing read expressed TCRB transcripts. The table came from immunoSEQ multiplex PCR; TCRdb's copy has only in-frame clones and leaves some out. The sample lists over 700,000 clones, 15% to 20% occurring once. Input material: naive CD4+ T cells from blood. All receptors come from a woman between 18 and 29 years old in good health.

The chain links TRBV7-3 to TRBJ2-1; D might be TRBD2 (5 bases). The CDR3 is 14 amino acids. The germline V gene has CDR1 SGHTA and CDR2 FQGTGA. Trimming took off 8 bases at V and 3 bases at J, with 14 bases between the two ends. The chain's CDR3 is CASGRGSGYNEQFF. The CDR3 coding sequence is TGTGCCAGCGGGAGAGGGTCGGGCTACAATGAGCAGTTCTTC.

The V and J genes are TRBV10-2 and TRBJ2-3; possible D gene TRBD2, 5 bases. CDR1 and CDR2 (germline): WSHSY, SAAADI. The CDR3 runs 14 residues. V lost 4 bases to trimming and J lost 0 bases, with 8 bases between them. CDR3 nucleotide sequence: TGCGCCAGCAGTGTGGGGAGAAGCACAGATACGCAGTATTTT. Residues: CASSVGRSTDTQYF.